This T cell receptor (beta chain) derives from a study of T cell changes during pregnancy in multiple sclerosis. Profiled with immunoSEQ multiplex PCR; TCRdb holds only in-frame clones, not every one. Of 40,000 to 50,000 clones listed, 90% are singletons. Germline loops: CDR1 LGHNA, CDR2 YNFKEQ. V shed 4 bases and J shed 2 bases, with 13 bases lying between them. The CDR3 extends over 15 amino acids. The sample consisted of CD8+ T cells from peripheral blood mononuclear cells, taken in the first trimester of pregnancy. This chain joins TRBV4-2 and TRBJ2-3, with D perhaps matching TRBD2 (5 bases). This receptor was obtained from a female donor with multiple sclerosis, enrolled in a pregnancy study. The CDR3 protein is CASSPRVHDTDTQYF. The CDR3 region has the DNA TGTGCCAGCAGCCCGCGGGTGCACGACACAGATACGCAGTATTTT.